This is a list of T cell receptor beta chains from one sample in a study of T cell responses to AZD1222 COVID-19 vaccine. Profiling relied on immunoSEQ multiplex PCR, and the TCRdb table lists in-frame clones only, not all of them. The profile shows 75,000 to 100,000 clones, almost 90% of them singletons. The sequenced sample was peripheral blood, obtained on day 0 of AZD1222 vaccination. These receptors came from an adult in good health. CDR3s include the opening cysteine and the closing phenylalanine or tryptophan. Clone size is stated in some rows and not others, as once, few, many or a class when expanded.

clone_size: NA; j_call: TRBJ2-2; v_call: TRBV7-3; cdr3_aa: CASSINSVSGWTGELFF
clone_size: NA; j_call: TRBJ2-1; v_call: TRBV5-1; cdr3_aa: CASSAYHQGNEQFF
clone_size: NA; j_call: TRBJ2-7; v_call: TRBV21-1; cdr3_aa: CASSALFRGLEQYF
clone_size: NA; j_call: TRBJ1-1; v_call: TRBV13; cdr3_aa: CASSLDGGEAFF
clone_size: once; j_call: TRBJ2-1; v_call: TRBV9; cdr3_aa: CASSVVPSPLAGVRNEQFF
clone_size: NA; j_call: TRBJ1-5; v_call: TRBV24-1; cdr3_aa: CATSDFEGQPQHF
clone_size: NA; j_call: TRBJ2-7; v_call: TRBV7-8; cdr3_aa: CASSLPRVGPHYEQYF
clone_size: NA; j_call: TRBJ2-2; v_call: TRBV7-9; cdr3_aa: CASSFGTGELFF
clone_size: NA; j_call: TRBJ1-1; v_call: TRBV19; cdr3_aa: CASVQGANTEAFF
clone_size: NA; j_call: TRBJ2-5; v_call: TRBV7-8; cdr3_aa: CASSPNTGTQYF
clone_size: NA; j_call: TRBJ2-3; v_call: TRBV5-1; cdr3_aa: CASSYQGTDTQYF
clone_size: NA; j_call: TRBJ2-5; v_call: TRBV7-3; cdr3_aa: CASSPALGVRETQYF
clone_size: NA; j_call: TRBJ2-7; v_call: TRBV28; cdr3_aa: CASSPDRGRNEQYF
clone_size: NA; j_call: TRBJ1-1; v_call: TRBV28; cdr3_aa: CASSLINTEAFF
clone_size: NA; j_call: TRBJ1-5; v_call: TRBV6-1; cdr3_aa: CASSEQALGNQPQHF
clone_size: once; j_call: TRBJ2-7; v_call: TRBV28; cdr3_aa: CASSSPTASESEQYF
clone_size: NA; j_call: TRBJ2-5; v_call: TRBV9; cdr3_aa: CASSVYVQETQYF
clone_size: NA; j_call: TRBJ2-1; v_call: TRBV6-1; cdr3_aa: CASSEAGTGGMYEQFF
clone_size: once; j_call: TRBJ2-5; v_call: TRBV7-9; cdr3_aa: CASSLSSGFGETQYF
clone_size: NA; j_call: TRBJ1-1; v_call: TRBV7-3; cdr3_aa: CASSPKRGGEAFF
clone_size: NA; j_call: TRBJ1-1; v_call: TRBV7-9; cdr3_aa: CASSPQTEAFF
clone_size: NA; j_call: TRBJ1-1; v_call: TRBV29-1; cdr3_aa: CSVGQRANTEAFF
clone_size: NA; j_call: TRBJ2-7; v_call: TRBV28; cdr3_aa: CASIQGAPTYEQYF
clone_size: NA; j_call: TRBJ2-5; v_call: TRBV21-1; cdr3_aa: CASSKGLAGVETQYF
clone_size: once; j_call: TRBJ2-3; v_call: TRBV11-2; cdr3_aa: CASSLRLSTDTQYF
clone_size: NA; j_call: TRBJ1-3; v_call: TRBV9; cdr3_aa: CASSVGIGGSSGNTIYF
clone_size: NA; j_call: TRBJ2-1; v_call: TRBV5-1; cdr3_aa: CASSLMDEAGEQFF
clone_size: NA; j_call: TRBJ1-6; v_call: TRBV3-1/TRBV3-2; cdr3_aa: CASSQEGRGGVSSYNSPLHF
clone_size: NA; j_call: TRBJ1-1; v_call: TRBV28; cdr3_aa: CASSPVGEAFF
clone_size: NA; j_call: TRBJ1-1; v_call: TRBV19; cdr3_aa: CATNPQANTEAFF
clone_size: few; j_call: TRBJ2-2; v_call: TRBV4-3; cdr3_aa: CASSLAGLAGETGELFF
clone_size: NA; j_call: TRBJ2-2; v_call: TRBV5-1; cdr3_aa: CASSLVGQSTGELFF
clone_size: NA; j_call: TRBJ1-3; v_call: TRBV3-1/TRBV3-2; cdr3_aa: CASSQGRGGRAGNTIYF
clone_size: NA; j_call: TRBJ2-3; v_call: TRBV7-2; cdr3_aa: CASAGGLRDTQYF
clone_size: NA; j_call: TRBJ1-5; v_call: TRBV4-3; cdr3_aa: CASSQPKNSNQPQHF
clone_size: NA; j_call: TRBJ1-5; v_call: TRBV19; cdr3_aa: CASRPIISDQPQHF
clone_size: NA; j_call: TRBJ2-6; v_call: TRBV7-2; cdr3_aa: CASSSSDRDTKGVAF
clone_size: NA; j_call: TRBJ2-7; v_call: TRBV5-6; cdr3_aa: CASRPRERYEQYF
clone_size: NA; j_call: TRBJ2-1; v_call: TRBV9; cdr3_aa: CASSGTSGTYNEQFF
clone_size: NA; j_call: TRBJ1-2; v_call: TRBV7-9; cdr3_aa: CASSRRQGADGYTF
clone_size: NA; j_call: TRBJ2-7; v_call: TRBV19; cdr3_aa: CASGTVGYEQYF
clone_size: NA; j_call: TRBJ1-5; v_call: TRBV27; cdr3_aa: CASSLRCNAGGACNQPQHF
clone_size: NA; j_call: TRBJ2-7; v_call: TRBV23-1; cdr3_aa: CASSRAVPYEQYF
clone_size: once; j_call: TRBJ1-1; v_call: TRBV21-1; cdr3_aa: CASSKSWDLNTEAFF
clone_size: NA; j_call: TRBJ2-7; v_call: TRBV7-2; cdr3_aa: CASSLGQFYEQYF
clone_size: NA; j_call: TRBJ2-7; v_call: TRBV5-1; cdr3_aa: CASSPTVGYEQYF
clone_size: NA; j_call: TRBJ1-3; v_call: TRBV7-9; cdr3_aa: CASSWDTVGNTIYF
clone_size: NA; j_call: TRBJ2-1; v_call: TRBV19; cdr3_aa: CASSIGTNNEQFF
clone_size: NA; j_call: TRBJ1-1; v_call: TRBV6-5; cdr3_aa: CASLQGTMNTEAFF
clone_size: NA; j_call: TRBJ1-5; v_call: TRBV6-5; cdr3_aa: CASSSGTGDDWPQHF
clone_size: NA; j_call: TRBJ2-5; v_call: TRBV7-6; cdr3_aa: CASSPYETQYF
clone_size: NA; j_call: TRBJ1-1; v_call: TRBV4-3; cdr3_aa: CASSQDGTPNTEAFF
clone_size: NA; j_call: TRBJ1-2; v_call: TRBV19; cdr3_aa: CASTQSLTVTRHYGYTF
clone_size: once; j_call: TRBJ2-7; v_call: TRBV7-2; cdr3_aa: CASSLDPDSYEQYF
clone_size: NA; j_call: TRBJ2-7; v_call: TRBV28; cdr3_aa: CASSPQGSGGGRSYEQYF
clone_size: once; j_call: TRBJ1-4; v_call: TRBV4-3; cdr3_aa: CASSQDRKLFF
clone_size: NA; j_call: TRBJ1-6; v_call: TRBV19; cdr3_aa: CASSPRGGMNSPLHF
clone_size: NA; j_call: TRBJ2-7; v_call: TRBV10-3; cdr3_aa: CAISGGDREDTYEQYF
clone_size: few; j_call: TRBJ2-1; v_call: TRBV30; cdr3_aa: CAWTSRRTSLADEQFF